This T cell receptor (beta chain) was profiled in a study of blood T cell repertoires in COVID-19. The wider study: Sources were T cells, B-cell-depleted T cells, or PBMCs; the material itself was cDNA or gDNA.

Germline CDR1 and CDR2: MDHEN and SYDVKM. The CDR3 loop spans 16 amino acids. Losses at the gene ends were 4 bases for V and 2 bases for J; bases not matched to a gene: 8. Libraries were prepared by immunoSEQ multiplex PCR; TCRdb keeps only in-frame clonotypes and omits some of them. The table lists about 140,000 clones, 65% to 85% of them singletons, with 8.9% in the top ten. V is TRBV28 and J is TRBJ1-3, with 7 bases that match TRBD1. What was sequenced was peripheral blood. This receptor was taken from a man under 40 with COVID-19, enrolled during active disease. Here the CDR3 DNA reads TGTGCCAGCAGTTCCGTCGACAGGGTAGCTGGAAACACCATATATTTT. Translated: CASSSVDRVAGNTIYF. Variable domain in full (rest from reference TRBV28 and TRBJ1-3): DVKVTQSSRYLVKRTGEKVFLECVQDMDHENMFWYRQDPGLGLRLIYFSYDVKMKEKGDIPEGYSVSREKKERFSLILESASTNQTSMYLCASSSVDRVAGNTIYFGEGSWLTVV.